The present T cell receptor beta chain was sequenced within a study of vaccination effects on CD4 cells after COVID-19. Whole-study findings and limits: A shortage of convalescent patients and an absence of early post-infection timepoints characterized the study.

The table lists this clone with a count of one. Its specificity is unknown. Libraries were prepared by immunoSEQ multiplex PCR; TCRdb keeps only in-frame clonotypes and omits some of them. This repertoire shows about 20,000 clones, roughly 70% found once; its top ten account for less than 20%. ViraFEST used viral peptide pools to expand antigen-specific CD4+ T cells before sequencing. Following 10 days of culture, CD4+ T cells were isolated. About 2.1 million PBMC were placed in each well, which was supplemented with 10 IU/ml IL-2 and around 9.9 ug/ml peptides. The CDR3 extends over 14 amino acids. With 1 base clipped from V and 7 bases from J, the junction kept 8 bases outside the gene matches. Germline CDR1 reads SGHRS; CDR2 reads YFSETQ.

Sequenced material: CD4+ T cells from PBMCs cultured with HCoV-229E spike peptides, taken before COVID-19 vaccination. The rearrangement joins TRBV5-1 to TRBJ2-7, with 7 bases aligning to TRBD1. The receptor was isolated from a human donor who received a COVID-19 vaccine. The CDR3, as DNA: TGCGCCAGCAGCTTGCAAGGGGGCCTTGGTGAGCAGTACTTC. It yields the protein CASSLQGGLGEQYF. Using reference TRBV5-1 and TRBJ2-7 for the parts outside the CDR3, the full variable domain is KAGVTQTPRYLIKTRGQQVTLSCSPISGHRSVSWYQQTPGQGLQFLFEYFSETQRNKGNFPGRFSGRQFSNSRSEMNVSTLELGDSALYLCASSLQGGLGEQYFGPGTRLTVT.